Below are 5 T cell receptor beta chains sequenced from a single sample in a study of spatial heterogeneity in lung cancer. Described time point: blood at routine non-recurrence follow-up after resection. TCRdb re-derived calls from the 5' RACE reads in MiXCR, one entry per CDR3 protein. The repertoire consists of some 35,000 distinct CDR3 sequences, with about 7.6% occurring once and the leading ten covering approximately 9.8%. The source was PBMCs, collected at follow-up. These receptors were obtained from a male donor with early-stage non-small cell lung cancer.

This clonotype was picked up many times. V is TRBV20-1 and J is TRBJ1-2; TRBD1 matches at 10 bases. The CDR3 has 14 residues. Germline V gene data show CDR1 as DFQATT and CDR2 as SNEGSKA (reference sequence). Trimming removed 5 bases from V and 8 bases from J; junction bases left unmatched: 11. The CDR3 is CSAETGGLPVGYTF. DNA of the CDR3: TGCAGTGCTGAGACAGGGGGCCTGCCTGTGGGCTACACCTTC.

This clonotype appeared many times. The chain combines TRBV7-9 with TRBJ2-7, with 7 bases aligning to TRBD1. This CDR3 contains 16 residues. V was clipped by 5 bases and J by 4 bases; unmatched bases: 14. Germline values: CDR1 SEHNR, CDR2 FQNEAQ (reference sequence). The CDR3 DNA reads TGTGCCAGCAGCCCCGTCGTCACAGGGGATGGGTACGAGCAGTACTTC. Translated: CASSPVVTGDGYEQYF.

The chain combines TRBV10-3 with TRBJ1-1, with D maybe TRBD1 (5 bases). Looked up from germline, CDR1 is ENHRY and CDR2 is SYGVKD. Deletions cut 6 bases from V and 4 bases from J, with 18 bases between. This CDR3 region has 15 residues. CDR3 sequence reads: CAIRQGWSAGTEAFF. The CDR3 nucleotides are TGTGCCATCAGGCAGGGCTGGTCTGCGGGCACTGAAGCTTTCTTT.

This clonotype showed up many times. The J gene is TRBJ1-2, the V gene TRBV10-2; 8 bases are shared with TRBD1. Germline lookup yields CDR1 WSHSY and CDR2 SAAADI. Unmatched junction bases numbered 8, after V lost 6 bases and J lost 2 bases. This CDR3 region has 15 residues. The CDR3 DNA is TGCGCCAGCAGACCCGGACAGGGAGAGAACTATGGCTACACCTTC. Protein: CASRPGQGENYGYTF.

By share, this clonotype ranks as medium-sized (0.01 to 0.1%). The CDR3, as DNA: TGTGCCAGCAGTGAAAGGGACAACTATGGCTACACCTTC. Translation gives CASSERDNYGYTF. This rearrangement joins TRBV2 to TRBJ1-2; maybe TRBD1 (5 bases). The germline V gene encodes CDR1 SNHLY and CDR2 FYNNEI. Deletions cut 2 bases from V and 2 bases from J, with 6 bases between. The CDR3 is 13 residues long.